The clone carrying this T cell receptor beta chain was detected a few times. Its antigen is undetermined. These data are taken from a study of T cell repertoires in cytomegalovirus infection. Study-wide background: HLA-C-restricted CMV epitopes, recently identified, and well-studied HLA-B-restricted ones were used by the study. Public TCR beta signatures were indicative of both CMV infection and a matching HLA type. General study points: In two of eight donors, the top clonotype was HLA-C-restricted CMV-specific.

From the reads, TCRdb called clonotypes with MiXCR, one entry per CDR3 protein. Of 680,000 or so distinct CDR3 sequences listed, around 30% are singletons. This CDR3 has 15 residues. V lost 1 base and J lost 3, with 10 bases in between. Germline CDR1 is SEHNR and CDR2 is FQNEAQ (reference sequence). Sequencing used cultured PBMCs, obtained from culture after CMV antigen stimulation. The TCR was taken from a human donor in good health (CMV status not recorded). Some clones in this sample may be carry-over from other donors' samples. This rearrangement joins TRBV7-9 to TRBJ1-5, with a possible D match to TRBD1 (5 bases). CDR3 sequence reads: CASSLETEPNQPQHF. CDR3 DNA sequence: TGTGCCAGCAGCTTAGAGACAGAGCCCAATCAGCCCCAGCATTTT.